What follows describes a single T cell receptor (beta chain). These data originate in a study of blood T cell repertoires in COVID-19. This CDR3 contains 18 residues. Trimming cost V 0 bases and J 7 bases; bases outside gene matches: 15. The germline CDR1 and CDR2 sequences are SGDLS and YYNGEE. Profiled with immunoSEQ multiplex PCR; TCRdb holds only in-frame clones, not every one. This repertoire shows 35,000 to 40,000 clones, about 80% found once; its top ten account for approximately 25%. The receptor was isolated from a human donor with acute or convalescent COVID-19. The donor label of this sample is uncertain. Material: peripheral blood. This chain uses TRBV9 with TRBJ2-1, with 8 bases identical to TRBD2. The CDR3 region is CASSVASPSAGARNEQFF. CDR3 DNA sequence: TGTGCCAGCAGCGTAGCCTCCCCCTCAGCGGGAGCTCGGAATGAGCAGTTCTTC.